This T cell receptor (beta chain) was documented in a study of regulatory T cells in long-lasting Graves disease. To make TCR beta libraries, researchers used iRepertoire HTBI primers and Arm-PCR of CDR3 regions. One entry per CDR3 protein, called by TCRdb with MiXCR from the multiplex PCR reads. This table holds 500,000 or so distinct CDR3 sequences, 12% to 15% found once. Indicated time point: newly diagnosed GD, antithyroid drugs for less than 3 months. RNA from PBMCs was the source of the TCR library. On this clonotype itself: Its specificity is not known.

The study, taken as a whole, reports: New patients shared fewer public clonotypes (approximately 970) than persistent patients did (roughly 2,500). When disease was persistent, TRBV28, TRBJ1-2 and TRBJ2-5 were the favored segments.

V lost 3 bases, J lost 8 bases, and 1 base stayed unmatched. The CDR3 is made up of 13 amino acids. Germline assignment: CDR1 KGHSH and CDR2 LQKENI. Another study also made use of these data, one on T cells in Graves' hyperthyroidism and ophthalmopathy. That source adds: Lactation, pregnancy, other autoimmune disease or uncontrolled infection excluded patients. Classification by a 13 V-J model distinguished ophthalmopathy from stable hyperthyroidism.

The sample in question was peripheral blood mononuclear cells (PBMCs), obtained at new diagnosis, from a patient treated with antithyroid drugs. The clonotype was recovered from a woman in her forties or fifties with Graves disease. The V call is TRBV18, the J call TRBJ1-6; 7 positions match TRBD1. CDR3 protein: CASSPDRDSPLHF. CDR3 nucleotides: TGTGCCAGCTCACCCGACAGGGATTCACCCCTCCACTTT.